One sample yielded the 2 T cell receptor beta chains listed below, sequenced in a study of T cell changes during pregnancy in multiple sclerosis. The table came from immunoSEQ multiplex PCR; TCRdb's copy has only in-frame clones and leaves some out. Here the sample spans 35,000 to 45,000 clones, about 91% being singletons. Here the sequenced sample was CD4+ T cells from peripheral blood mononuclear cells, taken after pregnancy. These receptor sequences come from a female donor in good health, enrolled as a control in a pregnancy study.

The chain employs TRBV28 and TRBJ2-1; 8 nucleotides line up with TRBD1. The J segment lost 8 bases and the V segment lost 6 bases, leaving 21 bases of the junction unmatched. Germline CDR1 reads MDHEN; CDR2 reads SYDVKM. The CDR3 is made up of 18 amino acids. The CDR3 coding sequence is TGTGCCAGCAGCGAATTGGGGACAGGAACCGGCAGGAGGGATGAGCAGTTCTTC. It translates to CASSELGTGTGRRDEQFF.

The chain uses TRBV5-1 and TRBJ2-3; 9 bases are a match to TRBD2. This CDR3 has 16 amino acids. V dropped 4 bases and J dropped 2; count of bases not matched to a gene: 8. Germline CDR1 and CDR2: SGHRS and YFSETQ. The CDR3 region has the DNA TGCGCCAGCAGCCCGGAGGCTAGCGGGATCACAGATACGCAGTATTTT. Translating it yields CASSPEASGITDTQYF.